This note documents a single TCR beta chain sequence. The antigen is undetermined. The entry originates in a study of OX40 agonist ivuxolimab in advanced cancers. Study results and limitations: The study found that CD8+ T cells averaged more expanded clones than CD4+.

Autoimmune disease history or systemic immunosuppression disqualified patients. Assay used: immunoSEQ multiplex PCR; TCRdb lists only in-frame clones, some missing. The sample has approximately 74,000 clones; around nine tenths are singletons. The specimen comprised CD4+ or CD8+ T cells sorted from blood, sampled in a trial of the OX40 agonist ivuxolimab. This receptor was identified in an adult with an advanced solid tumor such as melanoma, head and neck, liver or kidney cancer.

CDR3 nucleotide sequence: TGTGCCAGCTCACCACCGGGGAGCTCGAAGTCTGGGGCCAACGTCCTGACTTTC. This encodes CASSPPGSSKSGANVLTF. The chain couples TRBV18 to TRBJ2-6, with TRBD2 as a possible D gene (5 bases). Per germline, CDR1 KGHSH and CDR2 LQKENI. V was shortened by 0 bases and J by 1 base, with 13 bases between the two germline ends. The length of the CDR3 is 18 residues.